This T cell receptor (beta chain) derives from a study of neurological immune-mediated disorders. This clonotype was observed many times. TCRdb independently ran MiXCR on the 5' RACE reads; one entry per CDR3 protein. The table lists 65,000 to 95,000 distinct CDR3 sequences, more than 5% of them singletons. As to time point: longitudinal time-point 2. V shed 4 bases and J shed 1 base, with 17 bases lying between them. The CDR3 loop spans 16 amino acids. The genes are TRBV12-3 or TRBV12-4 and TRBJ2-7, with a weak D call TRBD1 (9 bases). The TCR sequence derives from a woman aged 55-69 years with multiple sclerosis. What was sequenced was PBMCs. CDR3 sequence: CASSSGGGTGSYEQYF. The CDR3 coding sequence is TGTGCCAGCAGTTCCGGGGGGGGGACAGGGTCCTACGAGCAGTACTTC.